Below, 21 T cell receptor beta chains from the same sample are listed, as sequenced in a study of T cell responses to AZD1222 COVID-19 vaccine. Profiling relied on immunoSEQ multiplex PCR, and the TCRdb table lists in-frame clones only, not all of them. The top ten hold about 5% of the sample, which has approximately 120,000 clones, roughly 87% seen once. Here the sequenced sample was peripheral blood, taken on day 0 of AZD1222 vaccination. Source of these receptors: an adult in good health.

V is TRBV28 and J is TRBJ1-1; D call uncertain. CDR1 MDHEN and CDR2 SYDVKM come from the germline V gene. The CDR3 extends over 15 amino acids. Trimming removed 3 bases at V and 0 bases at J, with 11 bases between. The CDR3 nucleotides read TGTGCCAGCAGTTTGGTACCCCGCCTGAACACTGAAGCTTTCTTT. Translation gives CASSLVPRLNTEAFF.

This clone appeared a few times. The chain links TRBV7-9 to TRBJ1-1, with D uncertain. CDR1 is SEHNR, CDR2 FQNEAQ, per germline (reference sequence). The CDR3 sequence is 13 residues long. Trimming took off 5 bases at V and 8 bases at J, with 15 bases between the two ends. For the CDR3, the DNA is TGTGCCAGCAGCCCTGGGAGCACGGGCGAAGCTTTCTTT. It codes for CASSPGSTGEAFF.

The chain uses TRBV20-1 and TRBJ1-1, with 9 bases fitting TRBD1. Germline V CDR1 and CDR2: DFQATT, SNEGSKA (reference sequence). The V gene end was trimmed by 3 bases and the J gene end by 0 bases; junction bases not matched to a gene: 5. CDR3 size: 15 residues. CDR3 in DNA: TGCAGTGCTAGTCCCGGGACAGGGTTGAACACTGAAGCTTTCTTT. Its translation is CSASPGTGLNTEAFF.

V gene TRBV11-2 combines with J gene TRBJ2-3; 9 positions agree with TRBD2. V trimming: 3 bases; J trimming: 5 bases; junction bases outside the gene matches: 6. The CDR3 is 15 residues long. Germline V gene data show CDR1 as SGHAT and CDR2 as FQNNGV. The CDR3 DNA reads as TGTGCCAGCAGCTTCCCCCAGCGGGGGGAAGATACGCAGTATTTT. Amino acids: CASSFPQRGEDTQYF.

This chain uses TRBV9 with TRBJ2-1, with D uncertain. CDR3 length: 16 amino acids. The V gene lost 1 base and the J gene lost 7 bases, with 18 bases spanning the gap. Germline lookup yields CDR1 SGDLS and CDR2 YYNGEE. CDR3 nucleotides: TGTGCCAGCAGCGTACAGTACGGGCTCTACCTAAATGAGCAGTTCTTC. Its translation: CASSVQYGLYLNEQFF.

CDR3 protein: CASSPRTLNEKLFF. In DNA, the CDR3 is TGTGCCAGCAGTCCGCGGACGCTTAATGAAAAACTGTTTTTT. The chain links TRBV27 to TRBJ1-4; D gene uncertain. The V end lost 5 bases, the J end lost 4 bases, and 11 bases lay between the germline ends. Germline V gives CDR1 MNHEY, CDR2 SMNVEV (reference sequence). There are 14 residues in the CDR3.

The J gene is TRBJ2-5, the V gene TRBV10-2; the D is unclear. Germline assignment: CDR1 WSHSY and CDR2 SAAADI. The V end was cut by 3 bases, the J end by 2 bases, with 1 base between. The CDR3 consists of 11 residues. The CDR3 DNA reads as TGCGCCAGCAGTGAACAAGAGACCCAGTACTTC. Its translation: CASSEQETQYF.

Only one count was recorded for this clone. V gene TRBV5-5 combines with J gene TRBJ1-1; D is undetermined. Germline V gene sequence: CDR1 SGHKS, CDR2 YYEKEE (reference sequence). Trimming took 4 bases from V and 4 from J, leaving 8 bases between them. The CDR3 totals 12 residues. CDR3 sequence: CASSLQGTEAFF. The CDR3 DNA reads TGTGCCAGCAGCCTACAAGGCACTGAAGCTTTCTTT.

This clone appeared a single time. This rearrangement joins TRBV28 to TRBJ1-3, with 9 positions matching TRBD1. Germline values: CDR1 MDHEN, CDR2 SYDVKM. CDR3 length equals 17 residues. V shed 6 bases, J shed 0 bases, and the junction held 9 bases outside the gene matches. CDR3 DNA: TGTGCCAGCAGCGTAACAGGGGGCTCTTACTCTGGAAACACCATATATTTT. Translation gives CASSVTGGSYSGNTIYF. Filled out from reference TRBV28 and TRBJ1-3, the complete variable domain reads DVKVTQSSRYLVKRTGEKVFLECVQDMDHENMFWYRQDPGLGLRLIYFSYDVKMKEKGDIPEGYSVSREKKERFSLILESASTNQTSMYLCASSVTGGSYSGNTIYFGEGSWLTVV.

The chain couples TRBV30 to TRBJ1-4; D may be TRBD1 (6 bases). The V end lost 0 bases, the J end lost 12 bases, and 14 bases lay between the germline ends. The CDR3 loop spans 13 amino acids. CDR1 and CDR2 from the germline V gene are GTSNPN and SVGIG (reference sequence). CDR3 sequence: CAWSVFAGGQLFF. The CDR3 region has the DNA TGTGCCTGGAGTGTATTTGCCGGGGGGCAACTGTTTTTT.

The chain uses TRBV6-2 or TRBV6-3 and TRBJ1-2; TRBD1 matches 7 bases. The trim removed 2 bases at V and 5 bases at J, leaving 2 bases unmatched. The CDR3 has 13 residues. Germline CDR1 reads MNHEY; CDR2 reads SVGEGT. In nucleotides, the CDR3 is TGTGCCAGCAGTTACGGGACAGTTTATGGCTACACCTTC. Encoded protein: CASSYGTVYGYTF.

The chain joins TRBV28 to TRBJ2-5, with 7 nucleotides matching TRBD1. In germline, CDR1 is MDHEN, CDR2 SYDVKM. The CDR3 has 13 amino acids. V gave up 3 bases and J gave up 3 bases; unmatched junction bases: 1. DNA for the CDR3: TGTGCCAGCAGTTTGACAGGGAAAGAGACCCAGTACTTC. Its translation is CASSLTGKETQYF.

The chain employs TRBV6-2 or TRBV6-3 and TRBJ1-1; D is ambiguous. Trimming took 4 bases from V and 3 from J, leaving 6 bases between them. The CDR3 contains 12 residues. Germline assignment: CDR1 MNHEY and CDR2 SVGEGT. CDR3 sequence: CASSSRDTEAFF. DNA for the CDR3: TGTGCCAGCAGTTCCCGGGACACTGAAGCTTTCTTT.

V gene TRBV6-1 combines with J gene TRBJ2-3; 7 bases are shared with TRBD2. The CDR3 spans 14 residues. The trim removed 3 bases at V and 5 bases at J, leaving 5 bases unmatched. Germline V gene lookup returns CDR1 MNHNS and CDR2 SASEGT. The CDR3 region is CASSDRTRRDTQYF. DNA for the CDR3: TGTGCCAGCAGTGATCGGACTAGGAGAGATACGCAGTATTTT.

The chain has TRBV5-6 and TRBJ1-4, with D perhaps matching TRBD1 (5 bases). The CDR3 consists of 17 residues. The V gene lost 4 bases and the J gene lost 0 bases, with 16 bases spanning the gap. CDR1 is SGHDT, CDR2 YYEEEE, per germline. DNA of the CDR3: TGTGCCAGCAGCCGGAGGGGCGTAGTCGCAACTAATGAAAAACTGTTTTTT. Residues: CASSRRGVVATNEKLFF.

The CDR3 protein is CASSLFGPATQIHQPQHF. In DNA, the CDR3 is TGTGCCAGCAGTTTATTTGGGCCAGCGACTCAGATCCATCAGCCCCAGCATTTT. This chain uses TRBV28 with TRBJ1-5, with D hard to call. The V end lost 1 base, the J end lost 5 bases, and 21 bases lay between the germline ends. Germline CDR1 MDHEN, CDR2 SYDVKM. There are 18 residues in the CDR3. Full variable domain (outside the CDR3, taken from reference TRBV28 and TRBJ1-5): DVKVTQSSRYLVKRTGEKVFLECVQDMDHENMFWYRQDPGLGLRLIYFSYDVKMKEKGDIPEGYSVSREKKERFSLILESASTNQTSMYLCASSLFGPATQIHQPQHFGDGTRLSIL.

This clone was counted a single time. The V call is TRBV27, the J call TRBJ1-4, with D unresolved. This CDR3 is 15 amino acids long. The germline gives CDR1 MNHEY, CDR2 SMNVEV (reference sequence). V was shortened by 3 bases and J by 9 bases, with 17 bases between the two germline ends. CDR3 region: CASSFRSSGSKKLFF. CDR3 bases: TGTGCCAGCAGTTTCCGGAGCAGTGGGTCCAAAAAACTGTTTTTT. The entire variable domain, with the rest obtained from reference TRBV27 and TRBJ1-4, is as follows: EAQVTQNPRYLITVTGKKLTVTCSQNMNHEYMSWYRQDPGLGLRQIYYSMNVEVTDKGDVPEGYKVSRKEKRNFPLILESPSPNQTSLYFCASSFRSSGSKKLFFGSGTQLSVL.

The genes are TRBV7-9 and TRBJ2-3; D gene ambiguous. Trimming left V 0 bases short and J 1 base short, with 14 bases between. The CDR3 totals 17 residues. Looked up from germline, CDR1 is SEHNR and CDR2 is FQNEAQ (reference sequence). CDR3 DNA: TGTGCCAGCAGCTTAGCCGCCGCGGCAGGTCGCACAGATACGCAGTATTTT. It codes for CASSLAAAAGRTDTQYF.

The chain carries TRBV5-6 and TRBJ1-6; no clear D gene. V lost 0 bases and J lost 2, with 9 bases in between. CDR3 length equals 16 residues. Germline CDR1 reads SGHDT; CDR2 reads YYEEEE. The CDR3, as DNA: TGTGCCAGCAGCTTGGGGGTCATACCCTATAATTCACCCCTCCACTTT. Its translation: CASSLGVIPYNSPLHF.

The chain has TRBV10-3 and TRBJ2-3; TRBD1 matches at 7 bases. Germline V gene data show CDR1 as ENHRY and CDR2 as SYGVKD. Trimming at V came to 5 bases and at J to 6 bases, leaving 11 bases not matched to a gene. This CDR3 contains 15 residues. CDR3 in DNA: TGTGCCATCAGTCCTTTGACAGGGCATCAGGATACGCAGTATTTT. Residues: CAISPLTGHQDTQYF.

The chain recombines TRBV7-9 with TRBJ1-4; 11 nucleotides match TRBD1. V was clipped by 3 bases and J by 8 bases; unmatched bases: 5. Germline CDR1 SEHNR, CDR2 FQNEAQ (reference sequence). CDR3 length: 15 residues. The CDR3 nucleotides are TGTGCCAGCAGCTTGAGGACAGGGGGCGGCGAAAAACTGTTTTTT. It specifies CASSLRTGGGEKLFF.